This T cell receptor beta chain is drawn from a study of CD8 T cells in ankylosing spondylitis (dated by TCRdb to the late 2010s). As for the study more broadly: T cell receptor beta repertoires were profiled in healthy donors and ankylosing spondylitis patients so that disease-linked TCR variants could be found. In total, the full study cohort was made up of some 100 healthy donors and roughly 27 ankylosing spondylitis patients. Peripheral blood samples were taken, and synovial fluid was additionally collected from ankylosing spondylitis patients. Overall results and qualifications from the work: Some motif variants were previously reported in synovial fluid and blood of reactive arthritis patients, suggesting common disease-initiation mechanisms. The disease-linked clones were reported to be significantly enriched in matched synovial fluid samples from ankylosing spondylitis patients. Blood from ankylosing spondylitis patients appeared to be characterized by a TCR beta motif composed of under 10 highly homologous amino acid variants. The disease-linked clones showed a CD8+ phenotype and occurred at relatively low frequencies in peripheral blood.

Data came from an Illumina HiSeq 2500. Quantitative 5'-RACE with molecular barcodes was used to prepare TCR beta libraries. The paper's data handling went like this. A new computational method, built on a probabilistic model of VDJ rearrangement, was used to identify disease-linked TCR variants. The public reads were reprocessed in TCRdb via fastp at Q25 and MiXCR, keeping in-frame beta chains. Rows merge per CDR3 protein into single entries with the most common DNA and genes. V and J calls and clone size were set by TCRdb, not the authors. Recorded for this sample are roughly 90,000 distinct CDR3 sequences; about 9% of them occurred a single time. The leading ten clones occupy under 35% of the sample. CDR1 DFQATT and CDR2 SNEGSKA are derived from the germline V gene (reference sequence). Taken from cysteine to phenylalanine, the CDR3 has 16 residues. Kept here is only the CDR3 DNA, which spans 48 bases and is read in frame from base 1. Trimming takes 2 bases off V and 5 bases off J; junction bases not matched to a gene: 13.

The sample holds many counts of this clonotype. Its antigen is not yet known. There are no base qualities to consult, and no much larger clone falls within one base. This receptor was obtained from a male donor with ankylosing spondylitis. The chain couples TRBV20-1 to TRBJ2-7; the central 9 bases match TRBD2. The sample comprised blood, either unsorted or a sorted T cell fraction (not recorded which). The nucleotides read TGCAGTGCTAGACCCGACAATAGCGGGAGAATGGACGAGCAGTACTTC. This is translated as CSARPDNSGRMDEQYF.